Shown below are 18 T cell receptor beta chains from a single sample sequenced in a study of blood T cell repertoires in COVID-19. Profiled with immunoSEQ multiplex PCR; TCRdb holds only in-frame clones, not every one. Counted here are hundreds of thousands of clones, around 89% occurring once; the ten biggest clones make up less than 3%. The sample comprised PBMCs or T cells enriched from blood (not recorded which). The receptors originated from a woman aged 50 to 60 who had recovered from COVID-19.

J is TRBJ1-1 and V is TRBV29-1, with 9 bases lining up with TRBD1. This CDR3 region has 15 residues. Germline V gene sequence: CDR1 SQVTM, CDR2 ANQGSEA. V lost 4 bases, J lost 0 bases, and 6 bases stayed unmatched. The CDR3 nucleotides read TGCAGCGTTGTGACAGGGGGACGTTTGAACACTGAAGCTTTCTTT. This sequence encodes CSVVTGGRLNTEAFF.

This sequence joins TRBV2 and TRBJ2-7, with 9 bases matching TRBD1. Germline CDR1 is SNHLY and CDR2 is FYNNEI. Trimming took 4 bases from V and 2 from J; bases not matched to a gene: 0. CDR3 length: 13 residues. In DNA, the CDR3 is TGTGCCAGCAGTGGGACAGGGGCCTACGAGCAGTACTTC. Amino acids: CASSGTGAYEQYF.

The rearrangement joins TRBV7-9 to TRBJ2-2; 8 bases match TRBD2. This CDR3 is 14 amino acids long. The germline gives CDR1 SEHNR, CDR2 FQNEAQ (reference sequence). The V segment lost 3 bases and the J segment 5 bases; nucleotides outside the gene matches: 2. The CDR3 nucleotides are TGTGCCAGCAGCTTCCGGGGGGGGACCGGGGAGCTGTTTTTT. Translation: CASSFRGGTGELFF.

This chain uses TRBV6-2 or TRBV6-3 with TRBJ2-1, with TRBD1 as a possible D gene (6 bases). V lost 6 bases to trimming and J lost 10 bases, with 25 bases between them. CDR1 is MNHEY and CDR2 is SVGEGT in the germline V gene. The CDR3 sequence is 16 residues long. The CDR3 region is CASSPTGQETGKEQFF. DNA for the CDR3: TGTGCCAGCAGCCCTACAGGGCAGGAGACGGGAAAGGAGCAGTTCTTC.

This clone was recorded a few times. This chain uses TRBV6-1 with TRBJ1-4, with 10 bases fitting TRBD1. CDR3 size: 17 residues. Germline CDR1 MNHNS, CDR2 SASEGT. V lost 2 bases and J lost 0; bases outside the gene matches: 3. The CDR3 DNA is TGTGCCAGCAGTGAACCCGGGACAGGGGCAACTAATGAAAAACTGTTTTTT. Protein: CASSEPGTGATNEKLFF.

The gene calls are TRBV6-1 and TRBJ2-2; D is unclear. The V gene lost 3 bases and the J gene lost 2 bases, with 4 bases spanning the gap. Germline-derived CDR1 and CDR2 are MNHNS and SASEGT. This CDR3 is built from 13 residues. The CDR3 spells CASSDINTGELFF. The CDR3 nucleotides are TGTGCCAGCAGTGATATTAACACCGGGGAGCTGTTTTTT.

The chain combines TRBV27 with TRBJ2-1, with 9 bases aligning to TRBD2. V shed 1 base and J 3 bases; nucleotides not matched to a gene: 4. The CDR3 is 16 amino acids. CDR1 and CDR2 from the germline V gene are MNHEY and SMNVEV (reference sequence). CDR3 loop: CASSLYYSGSYNEQFF. CDR3 coding DNA: TGTGCCAGCAGTTTATACTATAGCGGGAGCTACAATGAGCAGTTCTTC.

The chain is built from TRBV5-6 and TRBJ1-4, with 9 bases aligning to TRBD1. J lost 8 bases, V lost 0 bases, and 5 bases had no gene match. This CDR3 is built from 15 residues. CDR1 is SGHDT and CDR2 is YYEEEE in the germline V gene. CDR3: CASSLAGQGGEKLFF. The CDR3 bases are TGTGCCAGCAGCTTGGCGGGACAGGGAGGGGAAAAACTGTTTTTT.

The table lists this clone with a few counts. CDR3 sequence: CALQGSVNSPLHF. In DNA form, the CDR3 reads TGTGCCCTACAGGGGTCCGTTAATTCACCCCTCCACTTT. The chain is built from TRBV2 and TRBJ1-6; 7 bases align to TRBD1. The CDR3 consists of 13 residues. From germline, CDR1 is SNHLY and CDR2 FYNNEI. J was trimmed by 6 bases and V by 11 bases; bases with no gene match: 7.

About this clone: Within the sample, other DNA sequences also encode this same CDR3. The chain couples TRBV5-1 to TRBJ1-2, with no clear D. Trimming took 0 bases from V and 4 from J, leaving 4 bases between them. The CDR3 runs to 12 residues. Per the germline V gene, CDR1 is SGHRS and CDR2 is YFSETQ. DNA for the CDR3: TGCGCCAGCAGCTTGGCAGGCTATGGCTACACCTTC. As protein: CASSLAGYGYTF.

The rearrangement links TRBV28 to TRBJ2-1; tentative D call: TRBD2 (6 bases). Germline loops: CDR1 MDHEN, CDR2 SYDVKM. Trimming shortened V by 4 bases and J by 0 bases, and 25 bases separated the two germline ends. The CDR3 totals 20 residues. The CDR3 sequence is CASSSLGAGTDGSSYNEQFF. CDR3 in DNA: TGTGCCAGCAGTTCCTTGGGCGCTGGGACGGACGGGAGCTCCTACAATGAGCAGTTCTTC.

The rearrangement joins TRBV4-3 to TRBJ1-6; possibly TRBD1 for D (5 bases). The CDR3 is 14 amino acids. The V and J ends lost 2 bases and 9 bases respectively, with 11 bases between them. Germline lookup yields CDR1 LGHNA and CDR2 YSLEER. CDR3 in amino acids: CASSQSNTGSPLHF. CDR3 in DNA: TGCGCCAGCAGCCAATCTAACACAGGTTCACCCCTCCACTTT.

The sample holds one count of this clone. V usage is TRBV10-3 and J usage is TRBJ2-1; 12 bases are a match to TRBD1. The V segment lost 6 bases and the J segment 6 bases; nucleotides outside the gene matches: 6. Germline-derived CDR1 and CDR2 are ENHRY and SYGVKD. This CDR3 region has 15 residues. This CDR3 is CAIRQGQGASNEQFF. The DNA for the CDR3 is TGTGCCATCAGGCAGGGACAGGGGGCCTCCAATGAGCAGTTCTTC.

The V gene is TRBV19, the J gene TRBJ2-6, with 8 bases fitting TRBD2. Germline V gene data show CDR1 as LNHDA and CDR2 as SQIVND (reference sequence). This CDR3 is built from 16 residues. The V segment lost 7 bases and the J segment 0 bases; nucleotides outside the gene matches: 5. The CDR3 nucleotides are TGTGCCAGTAATGCGGGAGGACGCTCTGGGGCCAACGTCCTGACTTTC. Amino acid sequence: CASNAGGRSGANVLTF.

A single count supports this clone. The rearrangement links TRBV3-1 (or the pseudogene TRBV3-2) to TRBJ2-1; TRBD1 matches at 7 bases. This CDR3 is built from 12 residues. The junction had 4 bases not matched to a gene; V was cut back by 7 bases and J by 7 bases. The germline CDR1 and CDR2 sequences are LGHDT and YNNKEL (reference sequence). The CDR3 region is CASTRTGNEQFF. The CDR3 nucleotides read TGTGCCAGCACCCGGACAGGAAATGAGCAGTTCTTC.

V gene TRBV6-5 combines with J gene TRBJ2-3, with TRBD2 matching 7 bases. V lost 4 bases, J lost 0 bases, and 1 base stayed unmatched. Germline-derived CDR1 and CDR2 are MNHEY and SVGAGI. The CDR3 is made up of 14 amino acids. The CDR3 here is CASSFSGSTDTQYF. In DNA form, the CDR3 reads TGTGCCAGCAGTTTTAGCGGGAGCACAGATACGCAGTATTTT.

The V call is TRBV27, the J call TRBJ2-3; TRBD2 might be the D (5 bases). Germline-derived CDR1 and CDR2 are MNHEY and SMNVEV (reference sequence). CDR3 length equals 12 residues. V was pared by 2 bases and J by 8 bases, with 8 bases between. CDR3 sequence reads: CASSLTSGTQYF. DNA of the CDR3: TGTGCCAGCAGTTTAACTAGTGGTACGCAGTATTTT.

For this clone: Within the sample, other DNA sequences also encode this same CDR3. This chain connects TRBV19 to TRBJ1-1; D is perhaps TRBD1 (6 bases). V was pared by 3 bases and J by 6 bases, with 11 bases between. The CDR3 covers 13 residues. Germline-derived CDR1 and CDR2 are LNHDA and SQIVND (reference sequence). The CDR3 DNA reads as TGTGCCAGTAGTATCTCCTCAGGGGCTGAAGCTTTCTTT. Translated, it gives CASSISSGAEAFF.